These 29 T cell receptor beta chains were sequenced from one sample in a study of cytomegalovirus exposure and HLA in healthy donors. The PCR contained 60 Vbeta and 13 Jbeta primers. Sequencing used immunoSEQ multiplex PCR; TCRdb keeps in-frame clones, though not all of them. This table holds about 160,000 clones, approximately 90% found once. The sequenced sample was PBMCs. These receptors were obtained from a woman in her twenties or thirties in good health and CMV-seronegative.

The chain couples TRBV18 to TRBJ1-5; TRBD1 matches 7 bases. V gave up 4 bases and J gave up 5 bases; unmatched junction bases: 5. The CDR3 extends over 14 amino acids. Germline lookup yields CDR1 KGHSH and CDR2 LQKENI. The CDR3 reads CASSLKGTDQPQHF. CDR3 coding DNA: TGTGCCAGCTCACTCAAAGGGACAGATCAGCCCCAGCATTTT.

The V call is TRBV10-2, the J call TRBJ1-1; the match to TRBD1 covers 8 bases. Losses at the gene ends were 5 bases for V and 10 bases for J; bases not matched to a gene: 6. Germline lookup yields CDR1 WSHSY and CDR2 SAAADI. The CDR3 contains 12 residues. CDR3 DNA sequence: TGCGCCAGCAGTCCCACCGGGACAGGAGCTTTCTTT. Its translation: CASSPTGTGAFF.

V gene TRBV7-8 combines with J gene TRBJ2-7, with D uncertain. The CDR3 consists of 15 residues. CDR1 is SGHVS and CDR2 is FQNEAQ in the germline V gene. Trimming shortened V by 3 bases and J by 0 bases, and 12 bases separated the two germline ends. The CDR3 nucleotides are TGTGCCAGCAGCTTGGTAGCTCTGTCCTCCTACGAGCAGTACTTC. Amino acids: CASSLVALSSYEQYF.

The chain couples TRBV14 to TRBJ2-1, with 11 positions matching TRBD2. V lost 2 bases, J lost 9 bases, and 9 bases stayed unmatched. The CDR3 length is 16 residues. CDR1 and CDR2 from the germline V gene are SGHDN and FVKESK. CDR3 region: CASSQQTSGARGEQFF. CDR3 nucleotide sequence: TGTGCCAGCAGCCAACAGACTAGCGGGGCCCGGGGTGAGCAGTTCTTC.

DNA of the CDR3: TGTGCCAGCAGCTCGCGACAGGGGGCGAATTCACCCCTCCACTTT. Translated, it gives CASSSRQGANSPLHF. The chain links TRBV7-8 to TRBJ1-6; TRBD1 agrees at 10 bases. CDR1 is SGHVS and CDR2 is FQNEAQ in the germline V gene. CDR3 size: 15 residues. Germline trimming cut 4 bases from V and 7 bases from J; bases unmatched to any gene: 4.

Comment on this clone: At one of its ends the junction is not consistent with the germline gene, which may arise from a read error. The chain has TRBV10-3 and TRBJ1-1, with a weak D call TRBD1 (6 bases). The CDR3 extends over 15 amino acids. Germline V gives CDR1 ENHRY, CDR2 SYGVKD. This chain's CDR3 is CAIRPADSMNTGAFF. The CDR3 coding sequence is TGTGCCATCAGACCTGCGGACAGCATGAACACTGGAGCTTTCTTT.

V and J are TRBV19 and TRBJ1-5; the D is unclear. The CDR3 runs 14 residues. From germline, CDR1 is LNHDA and CDR2 SQIVND (reference sequence). V lost 1 base and J 2 bases, leaving 6 bases between the germline ends. CDR3 protein: CASSIGQGNQPQHF. DNA of the CDR3: TGTGCCAGTAGTATAGGGCAGGGCAATCAGCCCCAGCATTTT.

This clone was detected once. CDR3 residues: CASSVGSGTSYNEQFF. CDR3 nucleotides: TGTGCCAGCAGCGTAGGAAGCGGGACTTCCTACAATGAGCAGTTCTTC. The chain combines TRBV9 with TRBJ2-1, with 7 nucleotides matching TRBD2. The CDR3 length is 16 residues. The germline gives CDR1 SGDLS, CDR2 YYNGEE. Trimming cost V 0 bases and J 1 base; bases outside gene matches: 4.

The chain carries TRBV7-6 and TRBJ2-5; 9 positions agree with TRBD1. The CDR3 has 18 amino acids. CDR1 SGHVS and CDR2 FNYEAQ come from the germline V gene. V lost 7 bases to trimming and J lost 5 bases; unmatched junction nucleotides: 20. CDR3 nucleotides: TGTGCCAGCAAACATAACCCGGGACAGGGAACGATATCTGAGACCCAGTACTTC. Translation: CASKHNPGQGTISETQYF.

This clone was seen more than once but under ten times. The gene calls are TRBV6-4 and TRBJ1-2; D uncertain. The V and J ends lost 0 bases and 4 bases respectively, with 15 bases between them. The V gene's germline CDR1 is MRHNA and CDR2 SNTAGT. This CDR3 has 16 residues. Written as DNA, the CDR3 is TGTGCCAGCAGTGACTCGAGTCGAGGTTCTCCCTATGGCTACACCTTC. Its protein is CASSDSSRGSPYGYTF.

The chain couples TRBV19 to TRBJ1-1; TRBD1 matches at 11 bases. V was pared by 5 bases and J by 3 bases, with 8 bases of the junction left unmatched. The CDR3 runs to 16 residues. Germline loops: CDR1 LNHDA, CDR2 SQIVND (reference sequence). The CDR3: CASSSRPGQGDTEAFF. The CDR3 coding sequence is TGTGCCAGTAGTTCAAGACCGGGACAGGGGGACACTGAAGCTTTCTTT.

This clone has a single count. The chain links TRBV6-1 to TRBJ2-7; 8 bases are shared with TRBD2. The germline V gene has CDR1 MNHNS and CDR2 SASEGT. V shed 1 base and J 5 bases; nucleotides not matched to a gene: 16. This CDR3 has 18 residues. CDR3 coding DNA: TGTGCCAGCAGTGAAGTAGGCGGTAGCGGGATAAATATCCACGAGCAGTACTTC. Protein: CASSEVGGSGINIHEQYF.

This clone has a handful of counts. The chain is built from TRBV6-5 and TRBJ1-4, with 9 bases identical to TRBD1. The CDR3 sequence is 14 residues long. CDR1 MNHEY and CDR2 SVGAGI come from the germline V gene. J gave up 8 bases and V 8 bases, and 9 bases lay outside the gene matches. Written as DNA, the CDR3 is TGTGCCAGCCGGTTAGGGGACAGGGTGGAAAAACTGTTTTTT. Translated, it gives CASRLGDRVEKLFF.

This sequence joins TRBV25-1 and TRBJ2-4; D perhaps matches TRBD1 (6 bases). Germline V gene sequence: CDR1 MGHDK, CDR2 SYGVNS. Deletions cut 6 bases from V and 8 bases from J, with 20 bases between. There are 15 residues in the CDR3. The CDR3 DNA is TGTGCCAGCAGAACGAATGGGGGCTCGCCCGACATTCAGTACTTC. Its translation: CASRTNGGSPDIQYF.

The chain recombines TRBV10-3 with TRBJ2-5, with TRBD1 identical over 7 bases. The CDR3 covers 13 residues. Germline lookup yields CDR1 ENHRY and CDR2 SYGVKD. Trimming removed 11 bases from V and 3 bases from J; junction bases left unmatched: 9. CDR3: CACGQAKKETQYF. CDR3 bases: TGTGCCTGTGGACAGGCCAAGAAAGAGACCCAGTACTTC.

The chain couples TRBV28 to TRBJ2-1; 13 bases are a match to TRBD2. CDR1 is MDHEN and CDR2 is SYDVKM in the germline V gene. Unmatched junction bases numbered 2, after V lost 2 bases and J lost 7 bases. This CDR3 contains 15 residues. CDR3 residues: CASSLATSGRNEQFF. The CDR3 DNA is TGTGCCAGCAGTTTAGCGACTAGCGGGAGGAATGAGCAGTTCTTC.

Note on this clone: This sample includes further DNA sequences coding for the same CDR3. The J gene is TRBJ1-6, the V gene TRBV27, with a weak D call TRBD1 (5 bases). Per germline, CDR1 MNHEY and CDR2 SMNVEV (reference sequence). With 3 bases removed from V and 6 bases from J, the gap between germline ends came to 12 bases. The CDR3 sequence is 15 residues long. The CDR3 sequence: CASSFIDSSNSPLHF. The CDR3 DNA reads as TGTGCCAGCAGTTTCATCGACAGTTCTAATTCACCCCTCCACTTT.

This rearrangement joins TRBV6-1 to TRBJ1-2; D is unresolved. The V end lost 0 bases, the J end lost 2 bases, and 7 bases lay between the germline ends. This CDR3 has 14 amino acids. CDR1 MNHNS and CDR2 SASEGT come from the germline V gene. The CDR3 region has the DNA TGTGCCAGCAGTGAAGCTCAGGAAAACTATGGCTACACCTTC. Translation: CASSEAQENYGYTF.

The rearrangement uses TRBV4-2 and TRBJ1-4; weak D call: TRBD1 (5 bases). Trimming removed 3 bases at V and 8 bases at J, with 19 bases between. CDR1 LGHNA and CDR2 YNFKEQ come from the germline V gene. This CDR3 is 16 amino acids long. Here the CDR3 reads CASSHEGRARGEKLFF. In DNA, the CDR3 is TGTGCCAGCAGCCACGAGGGGAGGGCCCGGGGAGAAAAACTGTTTTTT.

The J gene is TRBJ1-1, the V gene TRBV27; weak D call: TRBD1 (6 bases). V dropped 2 bases and J dropped 10 bases, with 14 bases sitting between them. The CDR3 totals 13 residues. The germline V gene encodes CDR1 MNHEY and CDR2 SMNVEV (reference sequence). CDR3 DNA: TGTGCCAGCAGTTTAGAGCCGGGACACGGAGCTTTCTTT. Its protein is CASSLEPGHGAFF.

CDR3 loop: CASSMGERGFFDEQYF. CDR3 bases: TGTGCCAGCAGCATGGGTGAGCGGGGGTTTTTCGACGAGCAGTACTTC. J is TRBJ2-7 and V is TRBV21-1; the table gives TRBD2 as D, unverified against the DNA. TRBV21-1 is annotated as a pseudogene. CDR3 length equals 16 residues.

The chain links TRBV19 to TRBJ1-2; D is unclear. CDR1 and CDR2 (germline): LNHDA, SQIVND (reference sequence). V gave up 5 bases and J gave up 8 bases, with 15 bases separating them. The CDR3 totals 13 residues. CDR3 loop: CASSSSLKEGYTF. The CDR3 DNA follows: TGTGCCAGTAGTTCCAGCCTCAAGGAGGGCTACACCTTC.

The V call is TRBV6-4, the J call TRBJ1-1; no definite D call. Per the germline V gene, CDR1 is MRHNA and CDR2 is SNTAGT. Trimming cost V 1 base and J 7 bases, with 7 bases left between them. This CDR3 has 12 residues. The chain's CDR3 is CASSDLNGEAFF. The CDR3, as DNA: TGTGCCAGCAGTGACTTAAACGGTGAAGCTTTCTTT.

The chain joins TRBV4-1 to TRBJ2-7; TRBD2 aligns across 9 bases. Germline-derived CDR1 and CDR2 are MGHRA and YSYEKL. This CDR3 has 14 amino acids. Losses at the gene ends were 1 base for V and 3 bases for J; bases not matched to a gene: 1. The CDR3 sequence is CASSQGSGGYEQYF. For the CDR3, the DNA is TGCGCCAGCAGCCAAGGTAGCGGGGGCTACGAGCAGTACTTC.

The chain combines TRBV7-9 with TRBJ1-4; TRBD1 matches at 10 bases. V lost 5 bases, J lost 8 bases, and 8 bases stayed unmatched. Germline V gene lookup returns CDR1 SEHNR and CDR2 FQNEAQ (reference sequence). The CDR3 consists of 15 residues. CDR3 nucleotides: TGTGCCAGCAGCACTCGGGACAGGGGAGTAGAAAAACTGTTTTTT. Translating it yields CASSTRDRGVEKLFF.

The chain couples TRBV7-9 to TRBJ2-3; D gene uncertain. This CDR3 region has 12 residues. V dropped 5 bases and J dropped 5 bases, with 8 bases sitting between them. Germline V gives CDR1 SEHNR, CDR2 FQNEAQ (reference sequence). The DNA of the CDR3 is TGTGCCAGCAGCCGAACGGGAGATACGCAGTATTTT. This encodes CASSRTGDTQYF. The variable domain in full, completed from reference TRBV7-9 and TRBJ2-3, reads DTGVSQNPRHKITKRGQNVTFRCDPISEHNRLYWYRQTLGQGPEFLTYFQNEAQLEKSRLLSDRFSAERPKGSFSTLEIQRTEQGDSAMYLCASSRTGDTQYFGPGTRLTVL.

This clone has only a few counts. V usage is TRBV4-1 and J usage is TRBJ2-1; D uncertain. Trimming removed 0 bases from V and 10 bases from J, with 10 bases in between. The CDR3 runs to 13 residues. The germline V gene has CDR1 MGHRA and CDR2 YSYEKL. The chain's CDR3 is CASSQDGGTEQFF. The CDR3 region has the DNA TGCGCCAGCAGCCAAGATGGTGGCACCGAGCAGTTCTTC.

This clone was recorded only once. This chain links TRBV7-8 with TRBJ1-1, with TRBD1 identical over 7 bases. This CDR3 has 16 amino acids. The ends lost 4 bases at V and 6 bases at J; junction bases unmatched: 14. CDR1 is SGHVS, CDR2 FQNEAQ, per germline. The CDR3 loop is CASSYPGTVERAEAFF. CDR3 nucleotide sequence: TGTGCCAGCAGCTACCCCGGGACAGTCGAACGGGCTGAAGCTTTCTTT. The complete variable domain, with remaining parts taken from reference TRBV7-8 and TRBJ1-1, reads GAGVSQSPRYKVAKRGQDVALRCDPISGHVSLFWYQQALGQGPEFLTYFQNEAQLDKSGLPSDRFFAERPEGSVSTLKIQRTQQEDSAVYLCASSYPGTVERAEAFFGQGTRLTVV.

V usage is TRBV30 and J usage is TRBJ2-3, with 7 bases that match TRBD2. Germline V gene data show CDR1 as GTSNPN and CDR2 as SVGIG (reference sequence). V was pared by 5 bases and J by 6 bases, with 11 bases of the junction left unmatched. The CDR3 is made up of 14 amino acids. The DNA for the CDR3 is TGTGCCTGGGGGGCACGCGGGGGTGGGGATACGCAGTATTTT. Its translation: CAWGARGGGDTQYF.